The 24 T cell receptor beta chains given below trace back to one sample, sequenced in a study of blood T cell repertoires in COVID-19. Generated by immunoSEQ multiplex PCR, the TCRdb table keeps only in-frame clones and is missing some. The table has 210,000 or so clones, almost 90% seen once. Specimen: peripheral blood. These receptor sequences come from a man in his fifties with acute or convalescent COVID-19.

This clone was detected once. The V gene is TRBV11-2, the J gene TRBJ1-4, with 7 bases lining up with TRBD1. The trim removed 4 bases at V and 6 bases at J, leaving 5 bases unmatched. The CDR3 runs 14 residues. Germline CDR1 and CDR2: SGHAT and FQNNGV. CDR3 coding DNA: TGTGCCAGCAGCTCCTTCGACAGGGATGAAAAACTGTTTTTT. Its translation: CASSSFDRDEKLFF.

The J gene is TRBJ2-5, the V gene TRBV7-9; 11 nucleotides align to TRBD1. J gave up 1 base and V 6 bases, and 13 bases lay outside the gene matches. Germline V gene data show CDR1 as SEHNR and CDR2 as FQNEAQ (reference sequence). The CDR3 length is 18 residues. The CDR3 loop is CASRPPFYGTGGQETQYF. CDR3 coding DNA: TGTGCCAGCAGGCCCCCGTTTTACGGGACAGGGGGCCAAGAGACCCAGTACTTC.

The chain uses TRBV6-2 or TRBV6-3 and TRBJ1-5, with D unclear. CDR3 length equals 13 residues. Germline assignment: CDR1 MNHEY and CDR2 SVGEGT. V lost 0 bases, J lost 4 bases, and 4 bases lay in between. CDR3 DNA: TGTGCCAGCAGTTACTCTCTGAATCAGCCCCAGCATTTT. Protein product: CASSYSLNQPQHF.

The chain has TRBV4-2 and TRBJ2-3; tentative D call: TRBD2 (6 bases). Germline CDR1 reads LGHNA; CDR2 reads YNFKEQ. There are 17 residues in the CDR3. Trimming shortened V by 0 bases and J by 1 base, and 14 bases separated the two germline ends. DNA of the CDR3: TGTGCCAGCAGCCAAGATCTTTGGGCTAGCGGCACAGATACGCAGTATTTT. Its protein product is CASSQDLWASGTDTQYF.

This clone was seen a few times. V is TRBV4-1 and J is TRBJ2-7; 11 bases agree with TRBD2. Per the germline V gene, CDR1 is MGHRA and CDR2 is YSYEKL. After removal of 0 bases from V and 1 base from J, the junction contained 8 bases not matched to a gene. The CDR3 covers 18 residues. In nucleotides, the CDR3 is TGCGCCAGCAGCCAAGATGAGAGACTAGCGGGAAGATCCTACGAGCAGTACTTC. Its protein is CASSQDERLAGRSYEQYF.

This chain connects TRBV19 to TRBJ1-5, with D uncertain. Germline CDR1 is LNHDA and CDR2 is SQIVND (reference sequence). The V gene lost 7 bases and the J gene lost 1 base, with 14 bases spanning the gap. This CDR3 region has 15 residues. The CDR3 reads CASNIIWASNQPQHF. DNA of the CDR3: TGTGCCAGTAATATCATATGGGCAAGCAATCAGCCCCAGCATTTT.

The chain combines TRBV3-1 (or the pseudogene TRBV3-2) with TRBJ2-5; D is uncertain. CDR1 is LGHDT, CDR2 YNNKEL, per germline (reference sequence). CDR3 length equals 14 residues. V dropped 0 bases and J dropped 7 bases, with 12 bases sitting between them. DNA of the CDR3: TGTGCCAGCAGCCAAGAGATGCGGATGGGGACCCAGTACTTC. This sequence encodes CASSQEMRMGTQYF.

V is TRBV10-3 and J is TRBJ2-2; no clear D gene. CDR1 is ENHRY and CDR2 is SYGVKD in the germline V gene. Deletions cut 10 bases from V and 5 bases from J, with 11 bases between. This CDR3 has 12 amino acids. The CDR3 spells CATNIGTGELFF. The CDR3 DNA follows: TGTGCCACCAATATCGGGACCGGGGAGCTGTTTTTT.

This clone was seen a single time. The chain links TRBV24-1 to TRBJ2-1, with D tentatively TRBD2 (5 bases). Germline assignment: CDR1 KGHDR and CDR2 SFDVKD. V lost 4 bases, J lost 9 bases, and 9 bases lay in between. The CDR3 has 12 residues. CDR3 sequence (DNA): TGTGCCACCAGTGACCCCCTAGCTGAGCAGTTCTTC. Translation gives CATSDPLAEQFF.

On this clone: Other nucleotide sequences in the sample specify the same CDR3. The chain has TRBV7-2 and TRBJ2-7, with TRBD2 as a possible D gene (6 bases). The CDR3 sequence is 14 residues long. Germline CDR1 reads SGHTA; CDR2 reads FQGNSA. Trimming shortened V by 0 bases and J by 3 bases, and 9 bases separated the two germline ends. CDR3 region: CASSLAGGNYEQYF. The CDR3 bases are TGTGCCAGCAGCTTAGCGGGGGGTAACTACGAGCAGTACTTC.

The chain combines TRBV5-4 with TRBJ2-3, with 10 bases identical to TRBD2. V dropped 1 base and J dropped 2; count of bases not matched to a gene: 4. Germline V CDR1 and CDR2: SGHNT, YYREEE (reference sequence). The CDR3 runs 16 residues. The CDR3 DNA follows: TGTGCCAGCAGCTTGCGTACTAGCGGGACCACAGATACGCAGTATTTT. It yields the protein CASSLRTSGTTDTQYF. The full variable domain, its missing parts supplied by reference TRBV5-4 and TRBJ2-3, is ETGVTQSPTHLIKTRGQQVTLRCSSQSGHNTVSWYQQALGQGPQFIFQYYREEENGRGNFPPRFSGLQFPNYSSELNVNALELDDSALYLCASSLRTSGTTDTQYFGPGTRLTVL.

This clone was seen only once. The CDR3 spells CASSQTSGSLPDTQYF. In DNA form, the CDR3 reads TGTGCCAGCAGCCAAACTAGCGGGAGTCTTCCGGATACGCAGTATTTT. This rearrangement joins TRBV9 to TRBJ2-3, with 11 bases that match TRBD2. Germline lookup yields CDR1 SGDLS and CDR2 YYNGEE. The junction had 10 bases not matched to a gene; V was cut back by 4 bases and J by 6 bases. The CDR3 is made up of 16 amino acids. Filled out from reference TRBV9 and TRBJ2-3, the complete variable domain reads DSGVTQTPKHLITATGQRVTLRCSPRSGDLSVYWYQQSLDQGLQFLIQYYNGEERAKGNILERFSAQQFPDLHSELNLSSLELGDSALYFCASSQTSGSLPDTQYFGPGTRLTVL.

CDR3 DNA sequence: TGTGCCAGCTCAAGAAACAGGGGGCAAGAGACCCAGTACTTC. This codes for CASSRNRGQETQYF. J is TRBJ2-5 and V is TRBV18, with 8 bases aligning to TRBD1. Germline loops: CDR1 KGHSH, CDR2 LQKENI. Unmatched junction bases numbered 4, after V lost 5 bases and J lost 2 bases. CDR3 length: 14 residues.

The chain joins TRBV12-5 to TRBJ2-2; no clear D. In germline, CDR1 is LGHNT, CDR2 FRNRAP. Trimming removed 5 bases from V and 2 bases from J, with 9 bases in between. This CDR3 spans 14 amino acids. The CDR3 nucleotides read TGTGCTAGTGGTATAGCTACTAACACCGGGGAGCTGTTTTTT. This translates into CASGIATNTGELFF.

The CDR3, as DNA: TGCAGCGTCCTGGGGGCAGGTGGCTACACCTTC. Its protein is CSVLGAGGYTF. The V gene is TRBV29-1, the J gene TRBJ1-2; a weak D match, TRBD1 (6 bases). The CDR3 consists of 11 residues. The germline V gene encodes CDR1 SQVTM and CDR2 ANQGSEA. The ends were cut back, 6 bases at V and 7 bases at J, with 12 bases in the middle.

This clone was found once. CDR3 DNA: TGTGCCAGCTCTGCTAACAGGGGGCGAGAGACCCAGTACTTC. The encoded protein is CASSANRGRETQYF. The genes are TRBV18 and TRBJ2-5, with 9 bases identical to TRBD1. Looked up from germline, CDR1 is KGHSH and CDR2 is LQKENI. Trimming took 6 bases from V and 4 from J; bases not matched to a gene: 6. The CDR3 is 14 amino acids.

This clone was seen only a few times. The chain is built from TRBV7-9 and TRBJ1-3, with no clear D. V was trimmed by 5 bases and J by 0 bases, leaving 8 bases between them. This CDR3 region has 14 residues. The germline gives CDR1 SEHNR, CDR2 FQNEAQ (reference sequence). CDR3 loop: CASSTETSGNTIYF. CDR3 DNA sequence: TGTGCCAGCAGCACGGAGACCTCTGGAAACACCATATATTTT.

In its sample, this clone was seen a few times. The gene calls are TRBV5-1 and TRBJ1-3; D call uncertain. V lost 0 bases and J 4 bases, leaving 14 bases between the germline ends. This CDR3 spans 16 amino acids. Germline CDR1 is SGHRS and CDR2 is YFSETQ. CDR3 loop: CASSLGTDLQGNTIYF. The CDR3 DNA reads as TGCGCCAGCAGCTTGGGGACGGACTTACAAGGAAACACCATATATTTT.

This chain uses TRBV15 with TRBJ1-4; 9 nucleotides line up with TRBD1. This CDR3 contains 14 residues. The V gene's germline CDR1 is LNHNV and CDR2 YYDKDF (reference sequence). Trimming removed 1 base from V and 8 bases from J; junction bases left unmatched: 2. The CDR3 coding sequence is TGTGCCACCAGCAGAGGGACAGGGGTCGAAAAACTGTTTTTT. This sequence encodes CATSRGTGVEKLFF.

V gene TRBV2 combines with J gene TRBJ2-5; weak D call: TRBD1 (6 bases). This CDR3 comprises 14 residues. V gave up 7 bases and J gave up 4 bases, with 16 bases separating them. From germline, CDR1 is SNHLY and CDR2 FYNNEI. The CDR3 here is CASTLQGVAETQYF. In DNA form, the CDR3 reads TGTGCCAGCACGCTACAGGGAGTTGCAGAGACCCAGTACTTC.

The chain employs TRBV19 and TRBJ1-5; D is uncertain. The V gene lost 1 base and the J gene lost 13 bases, with 11 bases spanning the gap. Germline loops: CDR1 LNHDA, CDR2 SQIVND (reference sequence). CDR3 length: 12 residues. The CDR3 sequence is CASSIGPFSQHF. CDR3 nucleotides: TGTGCCAGTAGTATAGGGCCATTCTCGCAGCATTTT.

This clone was detected once. The V call is TRBV27, the J call TRBJ2-6; TRBD1 matches 9 bases. This CDR3 has 17 residues. CDR1 is MNHEY and CDR2 is SMNVEV in the germline V gene (reference sequence). Unmatched junction bases numbered 8, after V lost 6 bases and J lost 2 bases. The CDR3 sequence is CASSLTGGGPGANVLTF. The CDR3 region has the DNA TGTGCCAGCAGCTTGACAGGGGGTGGTCCTGGGGCCAACGTCCTGACTTTC.

The rearrangement links TRBV19 to TRBJ1-2; 7 nucleotides line up with TRBD1. This CDR3 spans 16 amino acids. The junction had 13 bases not matched to a gene; V was cut back by 7 bases and J by 2 bases. Looked up from germline, CDR1 is LNHDA and CDR2 is SQIVND (reference sequence). Here the CDR3 DNA reads TGTGCCAGTACTAACCTCTGGGACAGAGCAAACTATGGCTACACCTTC. Encoded protein: CASTNLWDRANYGYTF.

The chain carries TRBV10-3 and TRBJ2-5; 8 bases are shared with TRBD2. The V gene's germline CDR1 is ENHRY and CDR2 SYGVKD. This CDR3 spans 14 amino acids. V lost 4 bases, J lost 6 bases, and 7 bases stayed unmatched. In nucleotides, the CDR3 is TGTGCCATCAGTGGTTTAGCGGGGAGGCAGACCCAGTACTTC. This translates into CAISGLAGRQTQYF.